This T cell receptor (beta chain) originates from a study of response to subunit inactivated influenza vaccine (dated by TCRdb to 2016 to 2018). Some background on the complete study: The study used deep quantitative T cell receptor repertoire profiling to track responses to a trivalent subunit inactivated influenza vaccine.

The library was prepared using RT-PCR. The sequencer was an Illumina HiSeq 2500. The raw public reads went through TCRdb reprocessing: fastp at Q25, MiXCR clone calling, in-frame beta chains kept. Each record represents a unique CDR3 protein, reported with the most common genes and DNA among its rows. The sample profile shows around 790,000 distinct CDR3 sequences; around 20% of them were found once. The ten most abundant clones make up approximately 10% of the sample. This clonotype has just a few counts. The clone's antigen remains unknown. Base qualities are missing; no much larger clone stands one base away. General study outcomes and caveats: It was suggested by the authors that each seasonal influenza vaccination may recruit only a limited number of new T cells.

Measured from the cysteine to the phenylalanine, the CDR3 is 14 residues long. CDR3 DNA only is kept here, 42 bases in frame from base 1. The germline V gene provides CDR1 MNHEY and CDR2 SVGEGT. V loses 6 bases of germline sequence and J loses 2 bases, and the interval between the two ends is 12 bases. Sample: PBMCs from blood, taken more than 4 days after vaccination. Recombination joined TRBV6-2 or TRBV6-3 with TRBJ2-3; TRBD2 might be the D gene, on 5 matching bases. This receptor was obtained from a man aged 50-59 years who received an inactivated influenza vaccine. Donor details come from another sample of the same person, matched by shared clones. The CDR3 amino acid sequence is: CASSSGFFTDTQYF. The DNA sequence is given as TGTGCCAGCAGCTCGGGATTCTTCACAGATACGCAGTATTTT.